Listed below are T cell receptor beta chains from one sample, sequenced in a study of vaccination and CD4 T cells after COVID-19. Their antigens remain unidentified. TCRdb called the PCR reads again in MiXCR, with one record for every CDR3 protein. The repertoire holds around 13,000 distinct CDR3 sequences, with less than 80% as singletons. Source material: CD4+ T cells from blood, cultured in vitro. Receptor source: a human donor who had recovered from COVID-19. Both conserved end residues are part of each CDR3. A D gene is named only where the DNA matches it firmly. Only part of the rows carry a size: once, few, many, or a class if the clone is expanded.

TRBV6-1	12	TRBJ1-4	-	TRBD1	TGTGCCAGCTCGGGACAGACTCAGTCGATGTTTTTT	CASSGQTQSMFF
TRBV6-5	13	TRBJ1-6	few	-	TGTGCCAGCAGTTCCGGGGGTAATTCACCCCTCCACTTT	CASSSGGNSPLHF
TRBV20-1	15	TRBJ2-3	few	TRBD1	TGCAGTGCTAGACGACAGGGGGGAAGCACAGATACGCAGTATTTT	CSARRQGGSTDTQYF
TRBV6-1	15	TRBJ1-2	few	TRBD1	TGTGCCAGCAGTCTAAACCGAGGGACAGGTCGCGGCTACACCTTC	CASSLNRGTGRGYTF
TRBV28	13	TRBJ1-1	few	-	TGTGCCAGCAGTTATGAGATGAACACTGAAGCTTTCTTT	CASSYEMNTEAFF
TRBV2	12	TRBJ2-1	-	-	TGTGCCAGCATGACGGATTACAATGAGCAGTTCTTC	CASMTDYNEQFF
TRBV5-4	12	TRBJ1-2	few	-	TGTGCCAGCAGCCCACAGGATCATGGCTACACCTTC	CASSPQDHGYTF
TRBV7-9	15	TRBJ1-2	few	TRBD1	TGTGCCAGCAGCCCCTGGGACAGGGGGCGCGATGGCTACACCTTC	CASSPWDRGRDGYTF
TRBV18	13	TRBJ1-2	-	-	TGTGCCAGCTCACCAGAAGGGGACTATGGCTACACCTTC	CASSPEGDYGYTF
TRBV12-3/TRBV12-4	14	TRBJ2-7	-	TRBD1	TGTGCCAGCAACGACGACAGGGACGATAACGAGCAGTACTTC	CASNDDRDDNEQYF
TRBV12-3/TRBV12-4	16	TRBJ1-1	-	TRBD1	TGTGCCAGCAGTTTAGCGGTCGACAGGGTGGGGACTGAAGCTTTCTTT	CASSLAVDRVGTEAFF
TRBV28	12	TRBJ1-5	-	-	TGTGCCAGCAGTTTAAGTCTCCAGCCCCAGCATTTT	CASSLSLQPQHF
TRBV7-2	15	TRBJ1-5	-	-	TGTGCCAGCAGCCGAGACTGGGAAGTAGGTCAGCCCCAGCATTTT	CASSRDWEVGQPQHF
TRBV20-1	15	TRBJ2-2	few	TRBD2	TGCAGTGCGAGTGTTAGCGGGAGCGAGACCGGGGAGCTGTTTTTT	CSASVSGSETGELFF
TRBV20-1	13	TRBJ2-7	few	TRBD1	TGCAGTGCTAGGGGACAGGGGGGGTACGAGCAGTACTTC	CSARGQGGYEQYF
TRBV20-1	14	TRBJ1-2	-	TRBD1	TGCAGTGCTTCCTTTTGGACAGGCACCTATGGCTACACCTTC	CSASFWTGTYGYTF